These 7 T cell receptor beta chains share one sample of origin, sequenced in a study of blood T cell repertoires in COVID-19. Measured with immunoSEQ multiplex PCR; TCRdb has only the in-frame clones, and not every one. Of 200,000 to 300,000 clones in the sample, approximately 90% were seen once. Input material: peripheral blood. The receptors were gathered from a woman in her thirties or forties with acute or convalescent COVID-19.

This clone occurred once. The V call is TRBV25-1, the J call TRBJ1-2; D call uncertain. Germline V gene lookup returns CDR1 MGHDK and CDR2 SYGVNS. The CDR3 contains 16 residues. Deletions cut 2 bases from V and 3 bases from J, with 16 bases between. CDR3 residues: CASSEGPGEGYYGYTF. CDR3 coding DNA: TGTGCCAGCAGTGAAGGCCCGGGAGAGGGATACTATGGCTACACCTTC.

The CDR3 DNA reads as TGTGCCAGCAGCTTGGTGGCGGACTATGGCTACACCTTC. This gives the protein CASSLVADYGYTF. V gene TRBV5-4 combines with J gene TRBJ1-2; D gene uncertain. There are 13 residues in the CDR3. CDR1 and CDR2 (germline): SGHNT, YYREEE (reference sequence). The V gene lost 0 bases and the J gene lost 3 bases, with 6 bases spanning the gap.

The V call is TRBV10-3, the J call TRBJ2-5; 7 positions agree with TRBD1. V gave up 9 bases and J gave up 3 bases; unmatched junction bases: 4. The CDR3 runs to 12 residues. The germline V gene encodes CDR1 ENHRY and CDR2 SYGVKD. The CDR3 DNA reads TGTGCCATTTCCGACAGGGAAGAGACCCAGTACTTC. Its protein product is CAISDREETQYF.

The chain joins TRBV6-5 to TRBJ1-3; D possibly corresponds to TRBD1 (6 bases). V lost 7 bases and J 7 bases, leaving 14 bases between the germline ends. Germline V gives CDR1 MNHEY, CDR2 SVGAGI. CDR3 length: 13 residues. The CDR3 here is CASTRGASNTIYF. The CDR3 DNA follows: TGTGCCAGCACGCGGGGGGCGAGTAACACCATATATTTT.

This chain links TRBV3-1 (or the pseudogene TRBV3-2) with TRBJ2-2; weak D call: TRBD1 (5 bases). Germline loops: CDR1 LGHDT, CDR2 YNNKEL (reference sequence). V was trimmed by 4 bases and J by 3 bases, leaving 15 bases between them. This CDR3 is 16 amino acids long. The CDR3 sequence is CASSPIVEGDTGELFF. CDR3 DNA sequence: TGTGCCAGCAGCCCGATCGTAGAAGGGGACACCGGGGAGCTGTTTTTT.

The chain couples TRBV6-5 to TRBJ2-7; TRBD1 aligns across 11 bases. V was clipped by 6 bases and J by 7 bases; unmatched bases: 11. The CDR3 has 15 residues. The germline V gene encodes CDR1 MNHEY and CDR2 SVGAGI. CDR3 bases: TGTGCCAGCAGCCGCCGGACAGGGGGCCTTCAGGAGCAGTACGTC. Protein sequence: CASSRRTGGLQEQYV.

The chain has TRBV6-5 and TRBJ2-6; a possible D gene is TRBD2 (6 bases). In germline, CDR1 is MNHEY, CDR2 SVGAGI. The CDR3 consists of 15 residues. V was trimmed by 5 bases and J by 0 bases, leaving 8 bases between them. This chain's CDR3 is CASSPRGSGANVLTF. In DNA, the CDR3 is TGTGCCAGCAGTCCGCGGGGCTCTGGGGCCAACGTCCTGACTTTC.